This TCR beta chain was observed in a study of human T cells and chemical hapten exposure. The CDR3 has 11 residues. The junction had 6 bases not matched to a gene; V was cut back by 8 bases and J by 8 bases. Germline-derived CDR1 and CDR2 are KGHSH and LQKENI. From the RACE reads, TCRdb called clonotypes with MiXCR, one entry per CDR3 protein. The sample holds around 99,000 distinct CDR3 sequences, roughly 12% seen once. Time point described: patch test 1, 2 weeks after DPC sensitization. The sample's treatment: therapeutic diphenylcyclopropenone sensitization with weekly scalp DPC. This clonotype came up many times.

This clonotype was obtained from a woman in her thirties or forties with alopecia areata. Some clones in this sample may be carry-over from other donors' samples. The chain has TRBV18 and TRBJ2-7; TRBD1 matches 7 bases. The sample consisted of whole blood, taken in connection with sensitization to the hapten diphenylcyclopropenone (DPC). The CDR3 spells CASQTGYQQYF. DNA for the CDR3: TGTGCCAGCCAGACAGGGTACCAGCAGTACTTC.